This T cell receptor beta chain is drawn from a study of TIL therapy for anti-PD-1-resistant metastatic lung cancer (dated by TCRdb to about 2021). Concerning the study at large: Enrolled patients had a median age of around 50 years (range about 35-80) and a median tumor PD-L1 proportion score of around 6%. Most of the cohort had lung adenocarcinoma, a few tumors were EGFR-mutant and two were ALK-rearranged, and half of the patients were current or former smokers. A median non-synonymous tumor mutation burden of around 1.4 mutations per megabase was determined across the cohort by whole-exome sequencing. Clonotypes were tracked across tumor, expanded TIL product and serial blood samples by T cell receptor beta sequencing of tumor and peripheral blood.

Using bias-controlled multiplex PCR with the immunoSEQ v3 hsTCRB kit, the TCR beta CDR3 regions were amplified from genomic DNA. An Illumina NextSeq 500 was used to sequence the TCR libraries, reaching approximately 2 million read pairs at survey level or about 4.5-6.5 million at deep level. The paper's data handling went like this. The immunoSEQ Analyzer software assigned V, D and J genes, filtered out non-productive sequences, and reported clonality. To compare repertoires between infused TIL and blood, productive Simpson clonality was used along with the Morisita overlap index of productive TRB rearrangements. TCRdb provides this immuneACCESS table in a form limited to in-frame rearrangements. Some clones are lacking; in checked studies, under half of them reflect an unresolved V gene, and why the rest are absent is not known. The V and J calls and clone size are taken from that table; D and trimming were inferred from the DNA. Present in this sample are under 100,000 clones, about three fifths of which were seen just once. The top ten clones comprise roughly 9.7% of the sample.

What this sample's time point label stands for: pre-treatment sample, taken before nivolumab and TIL therapy. Excised metastases, mostly pleural nodules or supraclavicular lymph nodes, were used as baseline tumor samples and were taken from the same resection from which TIL were grown. Tumors were collected before any PD-1/PD-L1 blockade, after which patients were given nivolumab, and patients who progressed were given lymphodepletion, an infusion of expanded TIL and IL-2. Adults with stage 4 NSCLC were enrolled in a dual-center phase I trial from 2017 to early 2020. The samples were drawn from an open-label, single-arm phase I trial testing tumor-infiltrating lymphocyte therapy combined with nivolumab in advanced non-small cell lung cancer. Portions of each resected tumor were snap-frozen in liquid nitrogen and were stored at -80 degrees C. Tumor regions of interest were selected on H&E sections using laser-capture macrodissection, ground into around 14 mg aliquots, and extracted using Qiagen Allprep kits.

Ends trimmed: V by 5 bases, J by 6 bases; bases unmatched to a gene: 4. The CDR3 runs 14 residues from the cysteine to the phenylalanine. Just CDR3 DNA is preserved here, 42 bases in frame from base 1. CDR1 SGHDT and CDR2 YYEEEE are derived from the germline V gene. Study-wide conclusions, independent of this receptor: Generalizability was limited because the cohort was highly selected, with more treatment-naive, never-smoker and oncogene-addicted patients included than is typical. TIL culture showed high clonal turnover, with many enriched product clones undetected in the baseline tumor, suggesting clonal contraction rather than faithful expansion. The study protocol defined all tumor marker inferences as exploratory. Compared with baseline intratumoral T cells, expanded TIL cultures were more clonal and less diverse (median clonality around 6% vs 30%, p < 0.0001).

For this clone: The antigen it recognizes is unknown. Within one base of it there is no much larger clone, and no base qualities were kept.

Recombination connected TRBV5-6 to TRBJ2-1; TRBD2 matches 11 bases in the middle. This TCR derives from a person aged 25-85 years with non-small cell lung cancer. The sequenced sample was tumor tissue, obtained at baseline. The CDR3 here reads CASRLAGGPNEQFF. The nucleotide sequence reads as follows: TGTGCCAGCAGATTAGCGGGAGGGCCCAATGAGCAGTTCTTC.